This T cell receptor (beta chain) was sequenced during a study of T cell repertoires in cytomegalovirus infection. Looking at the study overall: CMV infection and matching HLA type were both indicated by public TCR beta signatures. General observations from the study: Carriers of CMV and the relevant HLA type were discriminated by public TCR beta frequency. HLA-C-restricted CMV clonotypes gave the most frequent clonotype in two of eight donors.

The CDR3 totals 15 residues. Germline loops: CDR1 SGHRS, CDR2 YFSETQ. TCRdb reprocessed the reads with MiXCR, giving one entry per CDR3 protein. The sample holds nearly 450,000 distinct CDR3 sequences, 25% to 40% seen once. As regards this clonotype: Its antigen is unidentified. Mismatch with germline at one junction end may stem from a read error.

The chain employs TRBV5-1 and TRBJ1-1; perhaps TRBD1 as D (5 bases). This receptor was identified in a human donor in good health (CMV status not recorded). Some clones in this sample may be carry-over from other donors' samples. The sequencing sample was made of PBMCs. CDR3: CANSLKDRPNTEAFF. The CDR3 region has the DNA TGCGCCAACAGCTTGAAAGACAGACCGAACACTGAAGCTTTCTTT.